This TCR beta chain comes out of a study of blood T cell repertoires in COVID-19. Across the study: Sites in the United States, Italy and Spain provided acute and convalescent COVID-19 samples.

Produced via immunoSEQ multiplex PCR; TCRdb's table is partial and in-frame only. The data show roughly 84,000 clones, about 79% seen once. The V gene's germline CDR1 is SNHLY and CDR2 FYNNEI. The junction had 5 bases not matched to a gene; V was cut back by 2 bases and J by 6 bases. CDR3 length: 14 amino acids. The specimen sequenced was peripheral blood. The sequence was obtained from a woman in her forties or fifties with acute or convalescent COVID-19. This chain uses TRBV2 with TRBJ1-1; 8 nucleotides align to TRBD1. The CDR3 bases are TGTGCCAGCAGTGAACAGGGGGCGAGTCCTGAAGCTTTCTTT. Its translation: CASSEQGASPEAFF. Together with reference TRBV2 and TRBJ1-1, the CDR3 gives the full variable domain: EPEVTQTPSHQVTQMGQEVILRCVPISNHLYFYWYRQILGQKVEFLVSFYNNEISEKSEIFDDQFSVERPDGSNFTLKIRSTKLEDSAMYFCASSEQGASPEAFFGQGTRLTVV.